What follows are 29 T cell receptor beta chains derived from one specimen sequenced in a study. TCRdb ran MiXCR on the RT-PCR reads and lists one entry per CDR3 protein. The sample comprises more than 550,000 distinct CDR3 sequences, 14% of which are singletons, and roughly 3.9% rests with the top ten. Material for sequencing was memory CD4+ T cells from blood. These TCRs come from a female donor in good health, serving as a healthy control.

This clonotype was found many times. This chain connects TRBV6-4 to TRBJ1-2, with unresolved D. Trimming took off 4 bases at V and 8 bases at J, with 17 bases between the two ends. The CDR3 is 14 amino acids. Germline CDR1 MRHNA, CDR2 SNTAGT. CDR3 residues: CASSGDVYVDGYTF. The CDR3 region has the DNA TGTGCCAGCAGTGGAGACGTCTACGTAGACGGCTACACCTTC.

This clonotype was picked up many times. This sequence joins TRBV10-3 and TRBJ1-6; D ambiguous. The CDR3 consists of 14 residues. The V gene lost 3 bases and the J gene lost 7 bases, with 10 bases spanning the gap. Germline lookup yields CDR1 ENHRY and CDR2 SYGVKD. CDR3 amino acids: CAISDSQPNSPLHF. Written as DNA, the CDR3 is TGTGCCATCAGTGATTCACAGCCAAATTCACCCCTCCACTTT.

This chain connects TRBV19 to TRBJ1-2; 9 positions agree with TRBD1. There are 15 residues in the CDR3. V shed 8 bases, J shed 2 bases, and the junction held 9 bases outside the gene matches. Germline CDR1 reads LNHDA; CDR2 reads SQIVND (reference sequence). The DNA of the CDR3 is TGTGCCAGTTGGACAGGGGCGATAAGGAACTATGGCTACACCTTC. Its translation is CASWTGAIRNYGYTF. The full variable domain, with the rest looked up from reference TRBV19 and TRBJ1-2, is DGGITQSPKYLFRKEGQNVTLSCEQNLNHDAMYWYRQDPGQGLRLIYYSQIVNDFQKGDIAEGYSVSREKKESFPLTVTSAQKNPTAFYLCASWTGAIRNYGYTFGSGTRLTVV.

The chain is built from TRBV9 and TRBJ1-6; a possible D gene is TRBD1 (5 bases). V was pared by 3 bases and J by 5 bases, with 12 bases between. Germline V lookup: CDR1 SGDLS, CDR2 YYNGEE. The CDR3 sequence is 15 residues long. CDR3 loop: CASSDQGGHNSPLHF. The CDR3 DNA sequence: TGTGCCAGCAGCGATCAGGGAGGCCATAATTCACCCCTCCACTTT.

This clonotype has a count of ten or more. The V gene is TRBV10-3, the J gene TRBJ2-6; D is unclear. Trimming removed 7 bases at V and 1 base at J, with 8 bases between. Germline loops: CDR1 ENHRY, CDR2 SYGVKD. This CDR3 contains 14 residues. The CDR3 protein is CAINPSSGANVLTF. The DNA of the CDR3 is TGTGCCATCAACCCTTCATCTGGGGCCAACGTCCTGACTTTC.

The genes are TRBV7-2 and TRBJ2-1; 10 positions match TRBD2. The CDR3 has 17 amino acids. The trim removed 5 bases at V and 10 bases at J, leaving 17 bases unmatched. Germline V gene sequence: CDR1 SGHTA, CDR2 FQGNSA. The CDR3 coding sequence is TGTGCCAGCAGCCCCGACCGGGCTAGCGGGAGTCGGGGCGAGCAGTTCTTC. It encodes CASSPDRASGSRGEQFF.

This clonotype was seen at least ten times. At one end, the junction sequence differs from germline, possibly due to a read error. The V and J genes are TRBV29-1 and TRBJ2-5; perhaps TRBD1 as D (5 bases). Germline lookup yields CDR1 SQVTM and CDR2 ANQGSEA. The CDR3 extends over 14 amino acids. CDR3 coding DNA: TGCAGCGGTGAAACCAGCAGGGTCGGAGAGACCCAGTACTTC. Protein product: CSGETSRVGETQYF.

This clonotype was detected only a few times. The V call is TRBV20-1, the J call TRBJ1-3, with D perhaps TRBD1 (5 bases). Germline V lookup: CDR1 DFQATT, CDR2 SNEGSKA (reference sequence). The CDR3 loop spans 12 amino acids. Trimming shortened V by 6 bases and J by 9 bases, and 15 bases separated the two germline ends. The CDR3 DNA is TGCAGTGCCTGGGACGTCCATAGCACCATATATTTT. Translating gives CSAWDVHSTIYF.

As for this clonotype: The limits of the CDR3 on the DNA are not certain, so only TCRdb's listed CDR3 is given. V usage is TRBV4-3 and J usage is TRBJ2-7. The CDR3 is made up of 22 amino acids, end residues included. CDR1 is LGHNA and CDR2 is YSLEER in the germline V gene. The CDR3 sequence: CASTNQTSMYLCASKTPYEQYF.

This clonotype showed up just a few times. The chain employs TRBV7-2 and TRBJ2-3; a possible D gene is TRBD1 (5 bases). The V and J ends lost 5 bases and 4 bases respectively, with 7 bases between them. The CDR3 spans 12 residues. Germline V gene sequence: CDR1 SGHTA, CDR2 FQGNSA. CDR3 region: CASSRRADTQYF. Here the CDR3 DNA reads TGTGCCAGCAGCCGCAGGGCAGATACGCAGTATTTT.

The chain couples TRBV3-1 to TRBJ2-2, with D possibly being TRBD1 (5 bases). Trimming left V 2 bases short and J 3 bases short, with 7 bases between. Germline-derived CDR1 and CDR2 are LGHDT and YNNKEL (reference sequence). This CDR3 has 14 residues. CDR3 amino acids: CASSQQQDTGELFF. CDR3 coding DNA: TGTGCCAGCAGCCAACAACAGGACACCGGGGAGCTGTTTTTT.

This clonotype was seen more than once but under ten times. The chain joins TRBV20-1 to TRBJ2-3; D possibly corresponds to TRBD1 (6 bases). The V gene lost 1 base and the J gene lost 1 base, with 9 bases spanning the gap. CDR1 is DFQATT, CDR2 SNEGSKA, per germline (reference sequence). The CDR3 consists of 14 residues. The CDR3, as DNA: TGCAGTGCTAGAGCATGGGGGCGCACAGATACGCAGTATTTT. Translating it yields CSARAWGRTDTQYF.

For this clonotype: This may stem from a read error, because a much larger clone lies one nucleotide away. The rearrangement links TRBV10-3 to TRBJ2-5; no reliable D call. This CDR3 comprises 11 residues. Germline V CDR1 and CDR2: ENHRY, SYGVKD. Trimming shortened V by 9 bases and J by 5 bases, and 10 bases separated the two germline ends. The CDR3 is CAILTGETQYF. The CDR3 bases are TGTGCCATTCTCACGGGTGAGACCCAGTACTTC.

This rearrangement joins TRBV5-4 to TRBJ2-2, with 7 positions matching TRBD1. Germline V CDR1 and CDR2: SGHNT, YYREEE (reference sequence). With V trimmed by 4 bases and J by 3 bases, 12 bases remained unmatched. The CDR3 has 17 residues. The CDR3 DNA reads TGTGCCAGCAGCCACCCCGTGAGGGGGCTCTACACCGGGGAGCTGTTTTTT. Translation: CASSHPVRGLYTGELFF.

The DNA for the CDR3 is TGCGCCAGCAGCTTCGATTCGAGACCCGGAGGAGCTTTCTTT. This sequence encodes CASSFDSRPGGAFF. The chain couples TRBV5-1 to TRBJ1-1; D uncertain. The CDR3 extends over 14 amino acids. V was shortened by 2 bases and J by 10 bases, with 18 bases between the two germline ends. The germline V gene has CDR1 SGHRS and CDR2 YFSETQ.

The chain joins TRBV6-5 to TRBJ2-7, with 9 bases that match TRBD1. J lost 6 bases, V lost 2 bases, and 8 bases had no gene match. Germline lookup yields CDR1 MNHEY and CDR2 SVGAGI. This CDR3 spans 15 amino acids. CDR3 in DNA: TGTGCCAGCAGTTACGCCCGGACAGGGGAGGCCGAGCAGTACTTC. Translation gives CASSYARTGEAEQYF.

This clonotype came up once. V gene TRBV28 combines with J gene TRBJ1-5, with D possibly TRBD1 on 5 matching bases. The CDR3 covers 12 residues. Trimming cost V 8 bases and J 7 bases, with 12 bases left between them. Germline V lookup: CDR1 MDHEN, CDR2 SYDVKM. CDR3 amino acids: CASGSGTQPQHF. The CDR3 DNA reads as TGTGCCAGCGGATCGGGGACCCAGCCCCAGCATTTT. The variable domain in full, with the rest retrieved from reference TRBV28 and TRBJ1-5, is DVKVTQSSRYLVKRTGEKVFLECVQDMDHENMFWYRQDPGLGLRLIYFSYDVKMKEKGDIPEGYSVSREKKERFSLILESASTNQTSMYLCASGSGTQPQHFGDGTRLSIL.

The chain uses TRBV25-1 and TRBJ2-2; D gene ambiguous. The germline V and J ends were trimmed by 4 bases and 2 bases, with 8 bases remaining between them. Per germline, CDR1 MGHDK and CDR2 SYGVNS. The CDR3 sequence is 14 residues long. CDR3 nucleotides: TGTGCCAGCAGTGCTTCGTTAAACACCGGGGAGCTGTTTTTT. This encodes CASSASLNTGELFF.

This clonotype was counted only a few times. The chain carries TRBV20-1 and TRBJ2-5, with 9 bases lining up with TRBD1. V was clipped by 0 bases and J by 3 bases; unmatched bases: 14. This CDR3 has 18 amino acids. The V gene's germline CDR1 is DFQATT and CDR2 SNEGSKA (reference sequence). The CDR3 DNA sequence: TGCAGTGCTAGAGACCCAAGGACAGGGGCTTTTATTGAAGAGACCCAGTACTTC. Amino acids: CSARDPRTGAFIEETQYF.

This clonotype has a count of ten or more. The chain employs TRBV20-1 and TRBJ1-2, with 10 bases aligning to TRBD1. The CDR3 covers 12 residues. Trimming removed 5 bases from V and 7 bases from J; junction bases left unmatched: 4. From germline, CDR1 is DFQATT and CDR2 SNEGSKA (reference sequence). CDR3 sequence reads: CSASGTGVGYTF. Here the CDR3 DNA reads TGCAGTGCTTCCGGGACAGGGGTTGGCTACACCTTC.

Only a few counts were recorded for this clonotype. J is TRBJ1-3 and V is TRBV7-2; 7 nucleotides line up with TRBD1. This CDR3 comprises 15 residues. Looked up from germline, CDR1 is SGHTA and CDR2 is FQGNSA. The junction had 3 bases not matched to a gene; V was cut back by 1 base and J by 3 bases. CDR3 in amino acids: CASSLVGTVGNTIYF. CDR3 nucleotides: TGTGCCAGCAGCTTAGTAGGGACAGTTGGAAACACCATATATTTT.

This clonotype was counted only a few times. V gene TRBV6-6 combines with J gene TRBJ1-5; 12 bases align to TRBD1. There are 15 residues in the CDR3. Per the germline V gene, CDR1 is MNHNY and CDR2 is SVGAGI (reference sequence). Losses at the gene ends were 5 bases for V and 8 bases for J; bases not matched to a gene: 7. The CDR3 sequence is CASSRGQGALKPQHF. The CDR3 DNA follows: TGTGCCAGCAGTAGGGGACAGGGGGCGCTTAAGCCCCAGCATTTT.

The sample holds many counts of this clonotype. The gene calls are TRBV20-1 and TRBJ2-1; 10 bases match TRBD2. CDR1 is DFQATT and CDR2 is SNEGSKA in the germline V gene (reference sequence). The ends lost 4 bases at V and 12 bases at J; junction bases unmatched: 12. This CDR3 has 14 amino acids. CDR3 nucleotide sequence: TGCAGTGCTAAGACTAGCGGGCGAAGTGATGTGCAGTTCTTC. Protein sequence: CSAKTSGRSDVQFF.

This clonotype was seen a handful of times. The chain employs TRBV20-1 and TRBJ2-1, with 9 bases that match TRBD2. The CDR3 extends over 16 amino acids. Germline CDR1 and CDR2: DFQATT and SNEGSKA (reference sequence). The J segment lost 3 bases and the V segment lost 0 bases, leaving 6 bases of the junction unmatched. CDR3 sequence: CSARDWERGVYNEQFF. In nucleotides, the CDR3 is TGCAGTGCTAGAGATTGGGAGCGGGGGGTCTACAATGAGCAGTTCTTC.

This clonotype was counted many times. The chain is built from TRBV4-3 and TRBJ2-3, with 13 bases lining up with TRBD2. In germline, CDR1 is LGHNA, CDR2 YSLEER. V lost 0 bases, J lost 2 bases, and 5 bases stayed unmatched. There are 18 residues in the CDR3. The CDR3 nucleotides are TGCGCCAGCAGCCAAGATTATGGGACTAGCGGGGCCACAGATACGCAGTATTTT. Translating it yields CASSQDYGTSGATDTQYF.

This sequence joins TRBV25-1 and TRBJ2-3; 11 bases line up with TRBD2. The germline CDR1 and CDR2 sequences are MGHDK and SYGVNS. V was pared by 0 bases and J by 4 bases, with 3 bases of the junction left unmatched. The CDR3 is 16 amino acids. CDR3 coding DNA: TGTGCCAGCAGTGAATATACTAGCGGGAGCGCAGATACGCAGTATTTT. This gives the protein CASSEYTSGSADTQYF.

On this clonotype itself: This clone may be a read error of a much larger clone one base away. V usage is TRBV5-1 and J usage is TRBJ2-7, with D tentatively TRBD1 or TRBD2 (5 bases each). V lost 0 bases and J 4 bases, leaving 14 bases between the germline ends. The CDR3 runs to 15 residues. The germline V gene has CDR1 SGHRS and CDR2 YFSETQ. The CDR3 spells CASSLDGAYYYEQYF. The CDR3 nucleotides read TGCGCCAGCAGCTTGGACGGGGCATACTATTACGAGCAGTACTTC.

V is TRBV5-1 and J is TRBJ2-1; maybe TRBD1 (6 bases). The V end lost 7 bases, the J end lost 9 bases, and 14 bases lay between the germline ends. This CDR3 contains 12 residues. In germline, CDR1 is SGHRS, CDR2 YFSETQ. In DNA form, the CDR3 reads TGCGCCAGCCGACAGGCCCAAGGTGAGCAGTTCTTC. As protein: CASRQAQGEQFF.

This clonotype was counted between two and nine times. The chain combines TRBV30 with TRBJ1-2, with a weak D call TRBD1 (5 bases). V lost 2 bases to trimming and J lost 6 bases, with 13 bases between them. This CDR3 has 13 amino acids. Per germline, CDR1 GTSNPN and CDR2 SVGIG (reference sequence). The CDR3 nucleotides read TGTGCCTGGAGTCGCGGGTGGGGGGATGGCTACACCTTC. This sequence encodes CAWSRGWGDGYTF.